The sequence of this T cell receptor (beta chain) was determined in a study of T cells in localized non-small cell lung cancer. Only in-frame clones appear in the TCRdb table, and some are missing; sequencing was by immunoSEQ multiplex PCR. The data hold about 33,000 clones, with under 90% observed a single time. The CDR3 loop spans 13 amino acids. Germline assignment: CDR1 LGHNT and CDR2 FRNRAP. Between the trimmed V and J ends, which lost 0 bases and 7 bases, there was a span of 7 bases. This sequence joins TRBV12-5 and TRBJ2-1; D call uncertain. The source material was peripheral blood, sampled before any cancer treatment. This clonotype was obtained from a man between 40 and 69 years old with stage I lung adenocarcinoma. Written as DNA, the CDR3 is TGTGCTAGTGGTTTGGTAGGAGTAAATGAGCAGTTCTTC. It specifies CASGLVGVNEQFF.